Below are 32 T cell receptor beta chains sequenced from a single sample in a study of early T cells in non-severe SARS-CoV-2 infection. MiXCR, applied by TCRdb to the 5' RACE reads, yields one record per CDR3 protein. The sample carries about 48,000 distinct CDR3 sequences, roughly 9.8% recorded once. Sequencing was performed on whole blood. Source of these receptors: an adult who was a healthcare worker with PCR-confirmed SARS-CoV-2 infection or an uninfected control (not recorded which).

This clonotype was detected ten times or more. This chain connects TRBV2 to TRBJ2-6; weak D call: TRBD1 (6 bases). CDR3 length: 16 amino acids. Germline V gene lookup returns CDR1 SNHLY and CDR2 FYNNEI. V lost 7 bases and J 0 bases, leaving 13 bases between the germline ends. CDR3 DNA: TGTGCCAGCAACGAACAGGGTAACTCTGGGGCCAACGTCCTGACTTTC. Residues: CASNEQGNSGANVLTF.

This clonotype has a count of ten or more. The gene calls are TRBV19 and TRBJ2-1; 15 bases line up with TRBD2. Germline V lookup: CDR1 LNHDA, CDR2 SQIVND (reference sequence). This CDR3 has 14 amino acids. The ends lost 8 bases at V and 10 bases at J; junction bases unmatched: 6. This CDR3 is CASDGTSGRSEQFF. The CDR3 region has the DNA TGTGCCAGTGATGGGACTAGCGGGAGGTCCGAGCAGTTCTTC.

This clonotype was observed a handful of times. The chain employs TRBV4-1 and TRBJ1-6, with D unclear. The V gene's germline CDR1 is MGHRA and CDR2 YSYEKL. V was shortened by 2 bases and J by 7 bases, with 9 bases between the two germline ends. CDR3 length: 14 amino acids. The CDR3 loop reads CASSQLPVNSPLHF. DNA for the CDR3: TGCGCCAGCAGCCAACTGCCCGTCAATTCACCCCTCCACTTT.

The V gene is TRBV6-5, the J gene TRBJ2-7, with 7 bases that match TRBD1. Germline CDR1 is MNHEY and CDR2 is SVGAGI. The V gene end was trimmed by 4 bases and the J gene end by 6 bases; junction bases not matched to a gene: 3. This CDR3 spans 12 amino acids. The CDR3 coding sequence is TGTGCCAGCAGTTCGGGACAGAGCGAGCAGTACTTC. It translates to CASSSGQSEQYF.

This clonotype has only one observation. The rearrangement links TRBV7-2 to TRBJ2-1, with TRBD2 matching over 12 bases. CDR1 SGHTA and CDR2 FQGNSA come from the germline V gene. Trimming at V came to 5 bases and at J to 4 bases, leaving 3 bases not matched to a gene. The CDR3 sequence is 15 residues long. This CDR3 is CASSRTSGAYNEQFF. The CDR3 DNA follows: TGTGCCAGCAGCCGGACTAGCGGGGCGTACAATGAGCAGTTCTTC. Looking up the rest from reference TRBV7-2 and TRBJ2-1 gives the full variable domain: GAGVSQSPSNKVTEKGKDVELRCDPISGHTALYWYRQSLGQGLEFLIYFQGNSAPDKSGLPSDRFSAERTGGSVSTLTIQRTQQEDSAVYLCASSRTSGAYNEQFFGPGTRLTVL.

This clonotype has only a few counts. The chain carries TRBV18 and TRBJ2-7; D unresolved. This CDR3 has 14 amino acids. CDR1 and CDR2 (germline): KGHSH, LQKENI. V lost 3 bases and J 3 bases, leaving 12 bases between the germline ends. Written as DNA, the CDR3 is TGTGCCAGCTCACCGCCGGACGGCATCTACGAGCAGTACTTC. As protein: CASSPPDGIYEQYF.

The V gene is TRBV24-1, the J gene TRBJ2-2, with D perhaps matching TRBD2 (6 bases). Trimming removed 4 bases from V and 11 bases from J, with 13 bases in between. Germline V gene data show CDR1 as KGHDR and CDR2 as SFDVKD. The length of the CDR3 is 13 residues. For the CDR3, the DNA is TGTGCCACCAGTGACAAACCGGGACTTGAGCTGTTTTTT. The encoded protein is CATSDKPGLELFF.

There are many counts of this clonotype. The chain joins TRBV7-8 to TRBJ2-7; 8 nucleotides line up with TRBD2. J gave up 6 bases and V 1 base, and 8 bases lay outside the gene matches. CDR1 is SGHVS and CDR2 is FQNEAQ in the germline V gene. The CDR3 contains 15 residues. The CDR3 DNA is TGTGCCAGCAGCTTAGAAGGACTAGCATCGGGCGAGCAGTACTTC. Translated, it gives CASSLEGLASGEQYF.

This chain uses TRBV3-1 with TRBJ2-3; 8 bases align to TRBD2. CDR3 size: 15 residues. V lost 3 bases to trimming and J lost 3 bases; unmatched junction nucleotides: 5. Per the germline V gene, CDR1 is LGHDT and CDR2 is YNNKEL (reference sequence). The CDR3 reads CASSHTSGPTDTQYF. The CDR3 bases are TGTGCCAGCAGCCATACTAGCGGCCCGACAGATACGCAGTATTTT.

This clonotype was detected only a few times. The J gene is TRBJ1-2, the V gene TRBV7-2, with D perhaps matching TRBD1 (6 bases). Germline assignment: CDR1 SGHTA and CDR2 FQGNSA. V lost 5 bases to trimming and J lost 8 bases, with 9 bases between them. This CDR3 contains 11 residues. The CDR3 sequence: CASSATGGYTF. CDR3 DNA sequence: TGTGCCAGCAGCGCAACAGGGGGCTACACCTTC.

J is TRBJ2-1 and V is TRBV9, with 7 bases aligning to TRBD1. CDR1 is SGDLS and CDR2 is YYNGEE in the germline V gene. The CDR3 spans 19 residues. The J segment lost 5 bases and the V segment lost 0 bases, leaving 17 bases of the junction unmatched. The CDR3 DNA sequence: TGTGCCAGCAGCGTAGGGTTGGCTAAGGGACAGACACTTAACAATGAGCAGTTCTTC. Protein product: CASSVGLAKGQTLNNEQFF.

There are a few counts of this clonotype. The gene calls are TRBV11-2 and TRBJ1-6; TRBD1 matches at 8 bases. The CDR3 length is 12 residues. The V segment lost 5 bases and the J segment 17 bases; nucleotides outside the gene matches: 8. Germline V gives CDR1 SGHAT, CDR2 FQNNGV. DNA of the CDR3: TGTGCCAGCAGCGCAGACAGGGGATACTTCCACTTT. Protein: CASSADRGYFHF.

This clonotype has at least ten counts. The rearrangement joins TRBV29-1 to TRBJ2-7; D ambiguous. The CDR3 is made up of 14 amino acids. Germline loops: CDR1 SQVTM, CDR2 ANQGSEA. The ends were cut back, 2 bases at V and 2 bases at J, with 13 bases in the middle. As DNA, the CDR3 is TGCAGCGTTGAAATCGGAGACAAGCCCTACGAGCAGTACTTC. Translating gives CSVEIGDKPYEQYF.

This rearrangement joins TRBV11-2 to TRBJ1-1; 8 bases map to TRBD1. The germline gives CDR1 SGHAT, CDR2 FQNNGV. V gave up 1 base and J gave up 3 bases; unmatched junction bases: 4. The CDR3 consists of 15 residues. The CDR3 loop is CASSLGQGKHTEAFF. CDR3 nucleotide sequence: TGTGCCAGCAGCTTAGGACAGGGGAAGCACACTGAAGCTTTCTTT.

This CDR3 is CASSLNPGGGGPYTDTQYF. The CDR3 DNA reads as TGTGCCAGCAGCTTAAATCCCGGAGGGGGCGGACCATACACAGATACGCAGTATTTT. This chain uses TRBV7-2 with TRBJ2-3, with D perhaps matching TRBD1 (7 bases). V lost 2 bases and J lost 2, with 23 bases in between. The V gene's germline CDR1 is SGHTA and CDR2 FQGNSA. The CDR3 spans 19 residues. Together with reference TRBV7-2 and TRBJ2-3, the CDR3 gives the full variable domain: GAGVSQSPSNKVTEKGKDVELRCDPISGHTALYWYRQSLGQGLEFLIYFQGNSAPDKSGLPSDRFSAERTGGSVSTLTIQRTQQEDSAVYLCASSLNPGGGGPYTDTQYFGPGTRLTVL.

This clonotype was counted between two and nine times. The chain couples TRBV11-2 to TRBJ2-1; 11 positions match TRBD2. Germline CDR1 reads SGHAT; CDR2 reads FQNNGV. The CDR3 contains 16 residues. J was trimmed by 7 bases and V by 0 bases; bases with no gene match: 5. CDR3 DNA sequence: TGTGCCAGCAGCTTAGATATGGCTAGCGGGAGGAATGAGCAGTTCTTC. This encodes CASSLDMASGRNEQFF. Full variable domain (outside the CDR3, taken from reference TRBV11-2 and TRBJ2-1): EAGVAQSPRYKIIEKRQSVAFWCNPISGHATLYWYQQILGQGPKLLIQFQNNGVVDDSQLPKDRFSAERLKGVDSTLKIQPAKLEDSAVYLCASSLDMASGRNEQFFGPGTRLTVL.

This clonotype was seen only a few times. The rearrangement uses TRBV7-2 and TRBJ2-3; D could derive from TRBD1 or TRBD2 (5 bases each). This CDR3 has 16 amino acids. CDR1 and CDR2 (germline): SGHTA, FQGNSA. The V end was cut by 1 base, the J end by 3 bases, with 14 bases between. Here the CDR3 reads CASSLVPRDGTDTQYF. In DNA, the CDR3 is TGTGCCAGCAGCTTAGTCCCCAGGGACGGGACAGATACGCAGTATTTT.

This clonotype was observed many times. Here the CDR3 DNA reads TGTGCCAGCAGCGTCCGACTAGCGGGATCGAGCCAGACCCAGTACTTC. Translation: CASSVRLAGSSQTQYF. The rearrangement links TRBV11-2 to TRBJ2-5; 11 bases map to TRBD2. Looked up from germline, CDR1 is SGHAT and CDR2 is FQNNGV. The V segment lost 5 bases and the J segment 6 bases; nucleotides outside the gene matches: 11. CDR3 length: 16 residues.

This clonotype was recorded once. J is TRBJ2-7 and V is TRBV6-5; D not resolved. This CDR3 contains 13 residues. Trimming cost V 2 bases and J 3 bases, with 8 bases left between them. CDR1 is MNHEY and CDR2 is SVGAGI in the germline V gene. The CDR3 DNA sequence: TGTGCCAGCAGTTACGACGGTGGCTACGAGCAGTACTTC. Its protein is CASSYDGGYEQYF.

There are many counts of this clonotype. The V and J genes are TRBV11-2 and TRBJ2-1, with 10 bases that match TRBD2. Trimming at V came to 1 base and at J to 7 bases, leaving 7 bases not matched to a gene. CDR1 and CDR2 from the germline V gene are SGHAT and FQNNGV. CDR3 length: 16 amino acids. In nucleotides, the CDR3 is TGTGCCAGCAGCTTAGGGTTCCTAGCGGGAGCGAATGAGCAGTTCTTC. It encodes CASSLGFLAGANEQFF.

The table lists this clonotype with many counts. The chain links TRBV30 to TRBJ1-1; 8 positions agree with TRBD1. Per the germline V gene, CDR1 is GTSNPN and CDR2 is SVGIG (reference sequence). CDR3 length: 14 amino acids. Trimming at V came to 2 bases and at J to 3 bases, leaving 5 bases not matched to a gene. CDR3 DNA sequence: TGTGCCTGGAGTTCCCCGACAGGGGACACTGAAGCTTTCTTT. It translates to CAWSSPTGDTEAFF.

This clonotype has a count of ten or more. The chain recombines TRBV2 with TRBJ1-5; D not certain. The CDR3 is 10 residues long. Germline V gene sequence: CDR1 SNHLY, CDR2 FYNNEI. The chain's CDR3 is CATGSQPQHF. Here the CDR3 DNA reads TGTGCGACCGGGAGTCAGCCCCAGCATTTT.

This clonotype has at least ten counts. V usage is TRBV12-3 or TRBV12-4 and J usage is TRBJ2-5; 14 positions agree with TRBD2. With V trimmed by 5 bases and J by 4 bases, 6 bases remained unmatched. The CDR3 contains 16 residues. The CDR3 protein is CASSPGLAGGGETQYF. The CDR3 DNA is TGTGCCAGCAGTCCTGGACTAGCGGGAGGTGGAGAGACCCAGTACTTC.

The chain joins TRBV20-1 to TRBJ1-1; weak D call: TRBD1 (6 bases). V was clipped by 3 bases and J by 5 bases, with 13 bases between them. CDR3 length: 13 residues. The germline V gene has CDR1 DFQATT and CDR2 SNEGSKA (reference sequence). CDR3 region: CSARSLGGTEAFF. DNA of the CDR3: TGCAGTGCTAGGTCTCTAGGGGGGACTGAAGCTTTCTTT.

There are a few counts of this clonotype. The chain employs TRBV3-1 and TRBJ2-1; no clear D gene. This CDR3 is 17 amino acids long. Trimming cost V 0 bases and J 2 bases, with 14 bases left between them. Germline V gives CDR1 LGHDT, CDR2 YNNKEL (reference sequence). DNA for the CDR3: TGTGCCAGCAGCCAAGAGGGCCCGGCCTCTGCCTACAATGAGCAGTTCTTC. Residues: CASSQEGPASAYNEQFF.

The chain has TRBV30 and TRBJ2-2; D is unclear. Germline V gives CDR1 GTSNPN, CDR2 SVGIG (reference sequence). This CDR3 has 12 residues. Trimming shortened V by 7 bases and J by 6 bases, and 12 bases separated the two germline ends. The CDR3 region is CASAPPAGELFF. CDR3 bases: TGTGCCTCGGCCCCGCCGGCCGGGGAGCTGTTTTTT.

The chain uses TRBV7-8 and TRBJ1-2; 9 positions match TRBD1. The CDR3 covers 16 residues. The V segment lost 4 bases and the J segment 4 bases; nucleotides outside the gene matches: 10. The germline gives CDR1 SGHVS, CDR2 FQNEAQ. CDR3 sequence: CASSSSQGARGYGYTF. CDR3 in DNA: TGTGCCAGCAGCTCGTCACAGGGGGCCAGGGGCTATGGCTACACCTTC.

This clonotype was counted between two and nine times. V is TRBV29-1 and J is TRBJ2-7, with 11 nucleotides matching TRBD2. The CDR3 runs 13 residues. The ends lost 7 bases at V and 4 bases at J; junction bases unmatched: 6. CDR1 is SQVTM, CDR2 ANQGSEA, per germline. This CDR3 reads CSAEGTSGYEQYF. The DNA of the CDR3 is TGCAGCGCCGAAGGGACTAGCGGATACGAGCAGTACTTC.

The chain has TRBV3-1 and TRBJ2-7, with 9 positions matching TRBD1. Germline CDR1 reads LGHDT; CDR2 reads YNNKEL (reference sequence). V was pared by 4 bases and J by 4 bases, with 5 bases of the junction left unmatched. This CDR3 spans 14 amino acids. As DNA, the CDR3 is TGTGCCAGCAGCCCCGGACAGGGGAGGTACGAGCAGTACTTC. It translates to CASSPGQGRYEQYF.

A few counts support this clonotype. The chain recombines TRBV18 with TRBJ2-7; no clear D gene. The CDR3 extends over 12 amino acids. Germline V gene data show CDR1 as KGHSH and CDR2 as LQKENI. V was shortened by 3 bases and J by 2 bases, with 5 bases between the two germline ends. CDR3 protein: CASSPRTYEQYF. In DNA, the CDR3 is TGTGCCAGCTCACCCCGAACCTACGAGCAGTACTTC.

This clonotype occurred many times. The J gene is TRBJ2-2, the V gene TRBV20-1; 14 bases agree with TRBD2. Germline CDR1 is DFQATT and CDR2 is SNEGSKA (reference sequence). This CDR3 is built from 15 residues. Trimming removed 5 bases from V and 5 bases from J; junction bases left unmatched: 4. This CDR3 is CSAATSGRVTGELFF. The CDR3 DNA reads as TGCAGTGCTGCGACTAGCGGGAGGGTGACCGGGGAGCTGTTTTTT.

The chain recombines TRBV6-2 or TRBV6-3 with TRBJ2-3; 7 bases match TRBD2. The V gene's germline CDR1 is MNHEY and CDR2 SVGEGT. V gave up 4 bases and J gave up 3 bases; unmatched junction bases: 4. The CDR3 loop spans 14 amino acids. The CDR3 DNA is TGTGCCAGCAGTTCCTACGGGAGGACAGATACGCAGTATTTT. This gives the protein CASSSYGRTDTQYF.